The T cell receptor (beta chain) described here comes from a study of CD8+ T cells in alopecia areata. Background on the study: A 6-month period off drug followed tofacitinib, which lasted 6 to 18 months. Study-wide findings and caveats: Scalp sample sequencing also detects resident alphabeta T cells of normal skin.

Comment on this clone: What it binds is unknown.

Isolated RNA was reverse transcribed into cDNA used as the sequencing template. Libraries were prepared by immunoSEQ multiplex PCR; TCRdb keeps only in-frame clonotypes and omits some of them. The sample has 150,000 to 160,000 clones; 50% to 65% are singletons. As part of sample collection, lesional scalp punch biopsies and peripheral blood were taken from alopecia areata patients. The CDR3 has 16 residues. The V end was cut by 0 bases, the J end by 1 base, with 15 bases between. In germline, CDR1 is SQVTM, CDR2 ANQGSEA. The clonotype comes from a human donor with alopecia areata. Sample: CD8+ T cells sorted from blood, taken at week 0. The chain joins TRBV29-1 to TRBJ1-2; D unclear. CDR3 sequence reads: CSVEDPATKFNYGYTF. In DNA, the CDR3 is TGCAGCGTTGAAGATCCGGCGACGAAATTTAACTATGGCTACACCTTC.